This T cell receptor (beta chain) was captured in a study of T cells in Graves' hyperthyroidism and ophthalmopathy. Study overall: Peripheral blood was acquired at first diagnosis, ahead of any therapy whatsoever.

Newly diagnosed patients aged 18 to 65 had hyperthyroidism of under 2 months' duration. Uncontrolled infection, other autoimmune disease, pregnancy or lactation led to exclusion. Note on this clonotype: Its antigen is unknown. This may come from a read error, since a much larger clone is one base off.

The CDR3 is made up of 16 amino acids. Germline-derived CDR1 and CDR2 are LGHDT and YNNKEL (reference sequence). Overall study results and limits: A 13 V-J model separated ophthalmopathy from stable hyperthyroidism.

Amplification targeted TCR beta CDR3 regions from RNA transcripts. The HTBI primer set drove a first-round RT-PCR of the TCR CDR3. TCRdb used MiXCR to reprocess the multiplex PCR reads, holding one entry per CDR3 protein. Here the sample spans a few hundred thousand distinct CDR3 sequences, 14% to 15% being singletons. The sample taken for sequencing was blood. This chain uses TRBV3-1 with TRBJ2-1; TRBD2 matches 12 bases. This clonotype was obtained from a woman aged 25 to 39 with Graves' hyperthyroidism. The CDR3 bases are TGTGCCGGCAGCCCGACTAGCGGGAGTGGTAACAATGAGCAGTTCTTC. Its translation: CAGSPTSGSGNNEQFF.